This T cell receptor (beta chain) was identified in a study of OX40 agonist ivuxolimab in advanced cancers. Overall study context: Patient treatment consisted of intravenous ivuxolimab administration every 2 weeks at 0.01 to 10 mg/kg. Whole-study results and caveats: Clones of CD4+ and CD8+ blood T cells grew by week 6 at doses of 0.1 to 3.0 mg/kg.

Trimming pared 6 bases from V and 3 bases from J, leaving 18 bases between. This CDR3 is 16 amino acids long. The V gene's germline CDR1 is LNHDA and CDR2 SQIVND (reference sequence). Sequencing was performed with immunoSEQ multiplex PCR; in TCRdb, only in-frame clones are kept and a portion is missing. The sample contains about 110,000 clones, 90% of which appear only once. Details on this clone: What it binds is unknown.

The genes are TRBV19 and TRBJ1-5, with D possibly matching TRBD1 (6 bases). This TCR was sampled from an adult with an advanced solid tumor such as melanoma, head and neck, liver or kidney cancer. The sample consisted of CD4+ or CD8+ T cells sorted from blood, taken in a trial of the OX40 agonist ivuxolimab. The CDR3 coding sequence is TGTGCCAGTAGAAATAGAGGGGGAGGATTCAATCAGCCCCAGCATTTT. The encoded protein is CASRNRGGGFNQPQHF.